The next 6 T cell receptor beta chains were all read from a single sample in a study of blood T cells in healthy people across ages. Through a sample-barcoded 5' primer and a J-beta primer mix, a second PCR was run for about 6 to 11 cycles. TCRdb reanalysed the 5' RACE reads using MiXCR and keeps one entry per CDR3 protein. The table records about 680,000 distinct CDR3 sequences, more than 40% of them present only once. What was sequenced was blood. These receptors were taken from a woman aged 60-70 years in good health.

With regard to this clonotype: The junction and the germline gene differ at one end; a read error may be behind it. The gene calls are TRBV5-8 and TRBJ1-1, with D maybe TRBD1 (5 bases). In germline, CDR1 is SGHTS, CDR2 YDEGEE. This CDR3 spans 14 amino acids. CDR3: CAGSWTTAYTEAFF. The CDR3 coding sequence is TGTGCCGGCAGCTGGACAACAGCCTACACTGAAGCTTTCTTT.

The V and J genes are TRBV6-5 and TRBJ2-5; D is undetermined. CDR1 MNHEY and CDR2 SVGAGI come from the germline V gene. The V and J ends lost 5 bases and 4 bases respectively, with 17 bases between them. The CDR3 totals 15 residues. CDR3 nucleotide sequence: TGTGCCAGCAGTCGCCGTTTTGGGCCTGGAGAGACCCAGTACTTC. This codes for CASSRRFGPGETQYF.

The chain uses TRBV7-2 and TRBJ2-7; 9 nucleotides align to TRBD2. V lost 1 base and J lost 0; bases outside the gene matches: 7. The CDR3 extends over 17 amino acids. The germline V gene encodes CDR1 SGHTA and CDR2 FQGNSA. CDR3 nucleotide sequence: TGTGCCAGCAGCTTAGTTGGGCGGACTAGCGACTCCTACGAGCAGTACTTC. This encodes CASSLVGRTSDSYEQYF. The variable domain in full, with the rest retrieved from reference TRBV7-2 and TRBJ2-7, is GAGVSQSPSNKVTEKGKDVELRCDPISGHTALYWYRQSLGQGLEFLIYFQGNSAPDKSGLPSDRFSAERTGGSVSTLTIQRTQQEDSAVYLCASSLVGRTSDSYEQYFGPGTRLTVT.

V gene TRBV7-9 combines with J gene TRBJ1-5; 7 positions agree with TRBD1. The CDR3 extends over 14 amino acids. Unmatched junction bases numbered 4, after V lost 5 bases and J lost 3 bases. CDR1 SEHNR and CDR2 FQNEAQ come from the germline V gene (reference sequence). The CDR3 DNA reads TGTGCCAGCAGCGCAGGACAGGTCAATCAGCCCCAGCATTTT. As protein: CASSAGQVNQPQHF.

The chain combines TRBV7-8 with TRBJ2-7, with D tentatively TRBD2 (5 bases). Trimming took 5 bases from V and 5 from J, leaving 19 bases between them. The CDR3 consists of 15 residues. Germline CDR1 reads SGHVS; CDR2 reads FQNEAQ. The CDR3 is CASSPLGNRRHEQYF. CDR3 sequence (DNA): TGTGCCAGCAGCCCCTTGGGAAACCGGAGGCACGAGCAGTACTTC.

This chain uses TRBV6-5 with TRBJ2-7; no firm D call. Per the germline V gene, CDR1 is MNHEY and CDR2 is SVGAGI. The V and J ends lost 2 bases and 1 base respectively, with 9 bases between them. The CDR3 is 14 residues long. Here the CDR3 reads CASSYRPQSYEQYF. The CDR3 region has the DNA TGTGCCAGCAGTTACCGACCCCAGTCCTACGAGCAGTACTTC.